These T cell receptor beta chains were read from a single sample in a study of cytomegalovirus exposure and HLA in healthy donors. Some clones are missing from TCRdb's copy, which holds only in-frame ones; the method was immunoSEQ multiplex PCR. The sample has 110,000 to 150,000 clones, around 82% seen once. The sample was PBMCs. These receptors came from a young woman in good health and CMV-seropositive. Each CDR3 is given with its conserved first and last residue. Fields, in order: D gene, V gene, clone size, J gene, CDR3 protein, CDR3 DNA. The D gene is left open where the match is weak. Where a row states a size, it is once, few, many or the class of an expanded clone; other rows omit it.

>NA|TRBV10-3|NA|TRBJ1-2
CAISEDSPFYGYTF
TGTGCCATCAGTGAAGACAGTCCTTTCTATGGCTACACCTTC
>TRBD1|TRBV2|NA|TRBJ1-2
CANRQGRETAYGYTF
TGTGCCAACCGACAGGGGAGGGAAACGGCCTATGGCTACACCTTC
>TRBD1|TRBV7-9|once|TRBJ2-5
CAIIDRVQETQYF
TGTGCCATCATCGACAGGGTCCAGGAGACCCAGTACTTC
>NA|TRBV5-1|few|TRBJ2-1
CASSFPSNEQFF
TGCGCCAGCAGCTTCCCCTCCAATGAGCAGTTCTTC
>TRBD1|TRBV6-1|NA|TRBJ1-6
CATGGSENSPLHF
TGTGCCACAGGGGGTTCAGAGAATTCACCCCTCCACTTT
>NA|TRBV28|NA|TRBJ2-7
CASSHTGSPGEQYF
TGTGCCAGCAGCCATACCGGGAGCCCGGGAGAGCAGTACTTC
>TRBD2|TRBV6-5|NA|TRBJ2-5
CASSSTQRGGGETQYF
TGTGCCAGCAGTTCCACCCAGCGGGGGGGAGGAGAGACCCAGTACTTC
>NA|TRBV6-6|few|TRBJ1-1
CASTEGGTEAFF
TGTGCCAGCACGGAAGGGGGCACTGAAGCTTTCTTT
>NA|TRBV15|NA|TRBJ2-5
CATSKTTGYSGVQQETQYF
TGTGCCACCAGCAAAACGACAGGGTATAGCGGGGTACAACAAGAGACCCAGTACTTC
>NA|TRBV28|NA|TRBJ2-3
CASSLGVTGSTDTQYF
TGTGCCAGCAGTTTAGGAGTCACAGGGAGCACAGATACGCAGTATTTT
>NA|TRBV2|NA|TRBJ2-5
CASRVRDQPGGQETQYF
TGTGCCAGCAGGGTACGGGACCAGCCAGGAGGGCAAGAGACCCAGTACTTC
>NA|TRBV11-2|few|TRBJ2-5
CASSLGDRETQYF
TGTGCCAGCAGCTTAGGAGACAGGGAGACCCAGTACTTC
>TRBD2|TRBV6-1|NA|TRBJ2-7
CASTSGGRDEQYF
TGTGCCAGCACTAGCGGGGGACGCGACGAGCAGTACTTC
>NA|TRBV10-2|NA|TRBJ2-5
CASSLADYIETQYF
TGCGCCAGCAGTCTAGCCGACTATATAGAGACCCAGTACTTC
>TRBD1|TRBV16|NA|TRBJ2-1
CASSPGQGRNNEQFF
TGTGCCAGCAGCCCGGGACAGGGAAGAAACAATGAGCAGTTCTTC
>TRBD1|TRBV5-1|NA|TRBJ2-4
CASSPVTGGFKNIQYF
TGCGCCAGCAGTCCCGTGACAGGGGGTTTCAAAAACATTCAGTACTTC
>TRBD1|TRBV7-2|NA|TRBJ2-4
CASSLGGQGGNIQYF
TGTGCCAGCAGCTTAGGGGGACAGGGAGGAAACATTCAGTACTTC
>TRBD1|TRBV15|once|TRBJ2-2
CATSTQGLSNTGELFF
TGTGCCACCAGCACACAGGGGCTTTCGAACACCGGGGAGCTGTTTTTT
>TRBD1|TRBV6-5|few|TRBJ1-5
CASREGQGAQPQHF
TGTGCCAGCAGGGAGGGACAGGGGGCTCAGCCCCAGCATTTT
>TRBD2|TRBV9|NA|TRBJ2-1
CASSRTSGGAYNEQFF
TGTGCCAGCAGCCGGACTAGCGGGGGGGCCTACAATGAGCAGTTCTTC
>TRBD1|TRBV19|NA|TRBJ2-5
CASSLSAGTGVQETQYF
TGTGCCAGTAGCCTCTCCGCCGGGACAGGGGTTCAAGAGACCCAGTACTTC
>TRBD1|TRBV29-1|NA|TRBJ2-1
CSVFRDRGQEQFF
TGCAGCGTTTTCCGGGACAGGGGTCAGGAGCAGTTCTTC
>TRBD1|TRBV28|NA|TRBJ1-2
CASSPVRDSYGYTF
TGTGCCAGCTCCCCTGTCCGGGACAGCTATGGCTACACCTTC
>TRBD1|TRBV19|NA|TRBJ1-2
CASSNSRGLSGYGYTF
TGTGCCAGTAGTAATAGCAGGGGGTTGTCTGGGTATGGCTACACCTTC
>TRBD2|TRBV6-4|few|TRBJ2-3
CASSVRLGGESTDTQYF
TGTGCCAGCAGTGTCCGACTCGGGGGGGAATCCACAGATACGCAGTATTTT
>NA|TRBV5-5|NA|TRBJ1-1
CASSLPARERGTEAFF
TGTGCCAGCAGCTTACCCGCGCGGGAAAGGGGCACTGAAGCTTTCTTT
>NA|TRBV11-2|NA|TRBJ1-5
CASSLGDSRSQHF
TGTGCCAGCAGCTTAGGCGACAGTAGGTCCCAGCATTTT
>NA|TRBV7-2|NA|TRBJ1-4
CASSVQRNEKLFF
TGTGCCAGCAGCGTGCAGCGAAATGAAAAACTGTTTTTT
>NA|TRBV27|once|TRBJ1-4
CASSLVGNEKLFF
TGTGCCAGCAGTTTAGTCGGTAATGAAAAACTGTTTTTT
>NA|TRBV7-9|few|TRBJ2-4
CATESKNIQYF
TGTGCGACAGAGTCCAAAAACATTCAGTACTTC
>NA|TRBV28|NA|TRBJ2-5
CASSPDPGQKVQETQYF
TGTGCCAGCAGTCCGGACCCGGGACAAAAGGTCCAAGAGACCCAGTACTTC
>TRBD1|TRBV6-1|NA|TRBJ1-1
CASSDFGTAYTEAFF
TGTGCCAGCAGTGATTTCGGGACAGCTTACACTGAAGCTTTCTTT
>NA|TRBV7-9|NA|TRBJ2-7
CASSLFIRGSQDRSYEQYF
TGTGCCAGCAGCTTATTTATCAGGGGCTCCCAGGACAGATCCTACGAGCAGTACTTC
>TRBD1|TRBV7-9|few|TRBJ1-2
CASSPPGQGPAGYTF
TGTGCCAGCAGCCCACCCGGACAGGGGCCCGCTGGCTACACCTTC
>NA|TRBV5-1|NA|TRBJ2-7
CASSFDSTLGEQYF
TGCGCCAGCAGCTTCGACTCAACCCTCGGGGAGCAGTACTTC
>NA|TRBV18|NA|TRBJ1-2
CASLGAGNYGYTF
TGTGCCAGCTTGGGGGCAGGGAACTATGGCTACACCTTC
>TRBD2|TRBV7-9|NA|TRBJ2-1
CASSTGTSGYNEQFF
TGTGCCAGCAGCACCGGGACTAGCGGTTACAATGAGCAGTTCTTC
>NA|TRBV25-1|once|TRBJ2-7
CASSETGHSYEQYF
TGTGCCAGCAGTGAAACAGGGCACTCCTACGAGCAGTACTTC
>TRBD1|TRBV5-4|few|TRBJ1-1
CASSNRGSTEAFF
TGTGCCAGCAGCAACAGGGGAAGCACTGAAGCTTTCTTT
>NA|TRBV5-1|NA|TRBJ1-3
CASSLDNSGNTIYF
TGCGCCAGCAGCTTGGACAACTCTGGAAACACCATATATTTT
>TRBD1|TRBV4-1|NA|TRBJ1-2
CASSQEQGVGYVYTF
TGCGCCAGCAGCCAAGAACAGGGGGTAGGATATGTCTACACCTTC
>NA|TRBV19|NA|TRBJ2-1
CASSKTRFNEQFF
TGTGCCAGTAGTAAGACCAGGTTCAATGAGCAGTTCTTC
>TRBD2|TRBV9|NA|TRBJ2-3
CASSVAGGGATDTQYF
TGTGCCAGCAGCGTAGCGGGCGGGGGGGCGACCGATACGCAGTATTTT
>NA|TRBV18|NA|TRBJ1-2
CASSPYQGGNYGYTF
TGTGCCAGCTCACCATATCAGGGCGGCAACTATGGCTACACCTTC
>TRBD2|TRBV5-1|NA|TRBJ2-3
CASANPHPGLAGVTDTQYF
TGCGCCAGCGCCAATCCTCACCCGGGACTAGCGGGGGTCACAGATACGCAGTATTTT
>TRBD1|TRBV5-1|NA|TRBJ2-3
CASSLGDRRSTDTQYF
TGCGCCAGCAGCTTGGGGGACAGACGTAGCACAGATACGCAGTATTTT
>TRBD1|TRBV6-5|few|TRBJ2-4
CASSKDRVRNIQYF
TGTGCCAGCTCGAAGGACAGGGTTAGAAACATTCAGTACTTC
>NA|TRBV2|NA|TRBJ2-7
CASSPTSEQYF
TGTGCCAGCAGTCCCACAAGTGAGCAGTACTTC
>NA|TRBV12-5|NA|TRBJ2-1
CASGSSSEQFF
TGTGCTAGTGGTTCCAGTTCTGAGCAGTTCTTC
>NA|TRBV7-2|once|TRBJ1-2
CASSLTVTYGYTF
TGTGCCAGCAGCTTGACAGTGACCTATGGCTACACCTTC
>NA|TRBV28|NA|TRBJ1-2
CASSLGRNYGYTF
TGTGCCAGCAGTTTAGGCAGAAACTATGGCTACACCTTC